This T cell receptor (beta chain) emerged from a study of T cells after yellow fever vaccination. TCRdb re-analysed the 5' RACE reads in MiXCR, keeping a single row per CDR3 protein. Of roughly 310,000 distinct CDR3 sequences listed, roughly 8.7% are singletons. There are a few counts of this clonotype. In germline, CDR1 is KGHSH, CDR2 LQKENI. V was clipped by 3 bases and J by 4 bases, with 7 bases between them. The length of the CDR3 is 13 residues. This specimen consisted of PBMCs, obtained on the day of the first yellow fever vaccination. V is TRBV18 and J is TRBJ2-1; TRBD1 is a possible D gene (5 bases). This clonotype originated in a man younger than 35 who received the YFV17D yellow fever vaccine. The CDR3 sequence is CASSPPGYNEQFF. DNA for the CDR3: TGTGCCAGCTCACCCCCAGGGTACAATGAGCAGTTCTTC.